The 20 T cell receptor beta chains given below trace back to one sample, sequenced in a study of identifying expanded T cells in peripheral blood. The data were produced by immunoSEQ multiplex PCR, yet TCRdb's version contains in-frame clones alone and is incomplete. The data hold approximately 100,000 clones, with roughly 91% observed a single time. The sequenced sample consisted of blood. These receptors all come from a person between 18 and 69 years old in good health.

The rearrangement uses TRBV19 and TRBJ2-3, with 8 bases aligning to TRBD1. Germline lookup yields CDR1 LNHDA and CDR2 SQIVND (reference sequence). The V segment lost 7 bases and the J segment 6 bases; nucleotides outside the gene matches: 9. The length of the CDR3 is 14 residues. This CDR3 reads CASTAPRDRDTQYF. The CDR3 DNA is TGTGCCAGTACCGCCCCCCGGGACAGGGATACGCAGTATTTT.

The V and J genes are TRBV5-1 and TRBJ2-7; D is unclear. The germline V gene has CDR1 SGHRS and CDR2 YFSETQ. Trimming took 6 bases from V and 0 from J, leaving 13 bases between them. The CDR3 length is 14 residues. DNA for the CDR3: TGCGCCAGCAATGGAGACCCGAGCTCCTACGAGCAGTACTTC. It codes for CASNGDPSSYEQYF.

The V call is TRBV5-1, the J call TRBJ2-7; the match to TRBD1 covers 8 bases. Looked up from germline, CDR1 is SGHRS and CDR2 is YFSETQ. This CDR3 comprises 14 residues. V shed 4 bases, J shed 1 base, and the junction held 4 bases outside the gene matches. The CDR3 protein is CASSTRTGSYEQYF. In DNA form, the CDR3 reads TGCGCCAGCAGCACGAGGACAGGGTCCTACGAGCAGTACTTC.

This chain links TRBV5-4 with TRBJ1-6; weak D call: TRBD1 (5 bases). Germline V lookup: CDR1 SGHNT, CDR2 YYREEE (reference sequence). CDR3 length: 15 residues. Trimming pared 9 bases from V and 2 bases from J, leaving 15 bases between. For the CDR3, the DNA is TGTGCCAAAAGGGGAGGGAGTCCCTATAATTCACCCCTCCACTTT. This translates into CAKRGGSPYNSPLHF. Full variable domain (outside the CDR3, taken from reference TRBV5-4 and TRBJ1-6): ETGVTQSPTHLIKTRGQQVTLRCSSQSGHNTVSWYQQALGQGPQFIFQYYREEENGRGNFPPRFSGLQFPNYSSELNVNALELDDSALYLCAKRGGSPYNSPLHFGNGTRLTVT.

The chain employs TRBV4-3 and TRBJ1-3; D not certain. The germline V gene has CDR1 LGHNA and CDR2 YSLEER. V was clipped by 0 bases and J by 2 bases, with 2 bases between them. This CDR3 region has 13 residues. CDR3 region: CASSQETGNTIYF. The CDR3 DNA reads as TGCGCCAGCAGCCAAGAAACTGGAAACACCATATATTTT.

This clone was observed a handful of times. This chain joins TRBV15 and TRBJ1-3; D is ambiguous. This CDR3 is built from 13 residues. Germline V gene lookup returns CDR1 LNHNV and CDR2 YYDKDF (reference sequence). The V and J ends lost 7 bases and 0 bases respectively, with 7 bases between them. CDR3 nucleotides: TGTGCCACCAAGGGCCACTCTGGAAACACCATATATTTT. This translates into CATKGHSGNTIYF.

The rearrangement links TRBV27 to TRBJ2-2; no firm D call. Germline-derived CDR1 and CDR2 are MNHEY and SMNVEV (reference sequence). The V and J ends lost 3 bases and 1 base respectively, with 9 bases between them. The CDR3 extends over 15 amino acids. The CDR3 protein is CASSFFARNTGELFF. The CDR3 DNA reads as TGTGCCAGCAGTTTCTTTGCTAGGAACACCGGGGAGCTGTTTTTT.

This chain joins TRBV7-2 and TRBJ2-7, with TRBD2 matching over 8 bases. Germline CDR1 is SGHTA and CDR2 is FQGNSA. Trimming removed 1 base from V and 3 bases from J; junction bases left unmatched: 14. The CDR3 is 18 amino acids. CDR3 region: CASSLELDLLAANYEQYF. The DNA of the CDR3 is TGTGCCAGCAGCTTAGAATTGGATCTACTAGCGGCAAACTACGAGCAGTACTTC.

This chain joins TRBV7-8 and TRBJ2-7; D tentatively reads TRBD1 or TRBD2 (5 bases each). CDR3 length: 13 residues. V was cut by 5 bases and J by 13 bases, with 21 bases left in between. Germline assignment: CDR1 SGHVS and CDR2 FQNEAQ. The CDR3 coding sequence is TGTGCCAGCAGCGCCCAAGCCAGGGACCAAAATTACTTC. Protein sequence: CASSAQARDQNYF. The full variable domain, with the rest looked up from reference TRBV7-8 and TRBJ2-7, is GAGVSQSPRYKVAKRGQDVALRCDPISGHVSLFWYQQALGQGPEFLTYFQNEAQLDKSGLPSDRFFAERPEGSVSTLKIQRTQQEDSAVYLCASSAQARDQNYFGPGTRLTVT.

The V call is TRBV13, the J call TRBJ2-2, with TRBD1 matching 8 bases. In germline, CDR1 is PRHDT, CDR2 FYEKMQ (reference sequence). J gave up 5 bases and V 5 bases, and 7 bases lay outside the gene matches. There are 15 residues in the CDR3. The CDR3 bases are TGTGCCAGCAGCCCTGCAGGGGGCGCAACCGGGGAGCTGTTTTTT. The encoded protein is CASSPAGGATGELFF. Together with reference TRBV13 and TRBJ2-2, the CDR3 gives the full variable domain: AAGVIQSPRHLIKEKRETATLKCYPIPRHDTVYWYQQGPGQDPQFLISFYEKMQSDKGSIPDRFSAQQFSDYHSELNMSSLELGDSALYFCASSPAGGATGELFFGEGSRLTVL.

This rearrangement joins TRBV7-7 to TRBJ2-2; tentative D call: TRBD2 (7 bases). V lost 0 bases, J lost 7 bases, and 12 bases lay in between. CDR1 is SSHAT, CDR2 FNYEAQ, per germline (reference sequence). CDR3 length equals 15 residues. The CDR3 sequence is CASSLAGGQGGELFF. CDR3 sequence (DNA): TGTGCCAGCAGCTTAGCGGGGGGGCAAGGCGGGGAGCTGTTTTTT.

This sequence joins TRBV4-3 and TRBJ2-7; D not certain. Looked up from germline, CDR1 is LGHNA and CDR2 is YSLEER. The CDR3 sequence is 13 residues long. V dropped 4 bases and J dropped 3 bases, with 10 bases sitting between them. The CDR3 bases are TGCGCCAGCAGCCCCAGCATGGACTACGAGCAGTACTTC. Residues: CASSPSMDYEQYF.

V usage is TRBV6-5 and J usage is TRBJ1-2; tentative D call: TRBD1 (5 bases). V was pared by 0 bases and J by 8 bases, with 10 bases between. In germline, CDR1 is MNHEY, CDR2 SVGAGI. The CDR3 covers 13 residues. This CDR3 is CASSYSGVRGYTF. CDR3 DNA: TGTGCCAGCAGTTACTCAGGGGTACGGGGCTACACCTTC.

This chain connects TRBV28 to TRBJ2-2, with D possibly being TRBD2 (6 bases). Germline values: CDR1 MDHEN, CDR2 SYDVKM. There are 15 residues in the CDR3. V was shortened by 6 bases and J by 2 bases, with 13 bases between the two germline ends. CDR3 residues: CASRAGLSNTGELFF. CDR3 sequence (DNA): TGTGCCAGCAGGGCGGGACTGTCTAACACCGGGGAGCTGTTTTTT.

V usage is TRBV10-3 and J usage is TRBJ1-1; 7 bases are a match to TRBD1. J lost 5 bases, V lost 7 bases, and 7 bases had no gene match. There are 13 residues in the CDR3. The germline V gene has CDR1 ENHRY and CDR2 SYGVKD. Here the CDR3 reads CAINGDRETEAFF. CDR3 DNA: TGTGCCATCAATGGAGACAGGGAGACTGAAGCTTTCTTT.

This clone was found once. The rearrangement links TRBV28 to TRBJ1-1; no firm D call. The CDR3 covers 15 residues. V was cut by 2 bases and J by 1 base, with 11 bases left in between. Germline V gene data show CDR1 as MDHEN and CDR2 as SYDVKM. The CDR3 loop is CASSLGLSGNTEAFF. The CDR3 coding sequence is TGTGCCAGCAGTTTAGGCCTTTCGGGGAACACTGAAGCTTTCTTT.

The CDR3 sequence is CASSRRKGDREGDGYTF. The DNA of the CDR3 is TGTGCCAGCAGCAGAAGGAAGGGGGACAGGGAGGGCGATGGCTACACCTTC. The chain is built from TRBV7-8 and TRBJ1-2, with 9 bases fitting TRBD1. CDR1 and CDR2 from the germline V gene are SGHVS and FQNEAQ. CDR3 length: 17 amino acids. V trimming: 5 bases; J trimming: 6 bases; junction bases outside the gene matches: 16.

The genes are TRBV28 and TRBJ2-5; D gene uncertain. The germline V and J ends were trimmed by 1 base and 1 base, with 10 bases remaining between them. CDR1 and CDR2 from the germline V gene are MDHEN and SYDVKM. CDR3 length equals 15 residues. The CDR3 reads CASSLSTPPQETQYF. The CDR3 DNA reads TGTGCCAGCAGTTTATCGACGCCACCCCAAGAGACCCAGTACTTC.

To note about this clone: This same CDR3 is encoded by further DNA sequences in the sample. The chain carries TRBV20-1 and TRBJ1-2; D gene uncertain. CDR1 and CDR2 (germline): DFQATT, SNEGSKA (reference sequence). This CDR3 has 11 residues. The CDR3 loop is CSARPNYGYTF. DNA of the CDR3: TGCAGCGCCCGTCCTAACTATGGCTACACCTTC.

The CDR3 protein is CASSEPGLAAQETQYF. CDR3 DNA: TGTGCCAGCAGCGAACCGGGACTAGCGGCTCAAGAGACCCAGTACTTC. The chain joins TRBV5-6 to TRBJ2-5, with 11 bases fitting TRBD2. This CDR3 comprises 16 residues. With 4 bases clipped from V and 2 bases from J, the junction kept 7 bases outside the gene matches. Germline lookup yields CDR1 SGHDT and CDR2 YYEEEE.